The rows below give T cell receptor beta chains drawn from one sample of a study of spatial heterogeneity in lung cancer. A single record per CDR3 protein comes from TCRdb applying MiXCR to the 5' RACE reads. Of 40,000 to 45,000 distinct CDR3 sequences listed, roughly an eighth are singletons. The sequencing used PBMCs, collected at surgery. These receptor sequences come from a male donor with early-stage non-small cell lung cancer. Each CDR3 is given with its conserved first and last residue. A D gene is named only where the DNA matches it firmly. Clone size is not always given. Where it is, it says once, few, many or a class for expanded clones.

DNA: TGTGCCAGCAGCACTAGCGGGAGTTTCTACGAGCAGTACTTC
CDR3: CASSTSGSFYEQYF
V: TRBV7-9
J: TRBJ2-7
D: TRBD2
size: few

DNA: TGCGCCAGCAGCCCCCTAAGACAGGCCTCCCCTAAGGGGCCAACTAATGAAAAACTGTTTTTT
CDR3: CASSPLRQASPKGPTNEKLFF
V: TRBV5-1
J: TRBJ1-4
D: NA
size: few

DNA: TGTGCCATCAGCACAGGGGGTCCGGGAAACACCATATATTTT
CDR3: CAISTGGPGNTIYF
V: TRBV10-3
J: TRBJ1-3
D: TRBD1
size: many

DNA: TGCAGTGCTCCCTGGCGGGAGGGCCTCTTTACAGATACGCAGTATTTT
CDR3: CSAPWREGLFTDTQYF
V: TRBV20-1
J: TRBJ2-3
D: TRBD2
size: NA

DNA: TGTGCCATCAGCCGGGACAGAACAGATCAGCCCCAGCATTTT
CDR3: CAISRDRTDQPQHF
V: TRBV10-3
J: TRBJ1-5
D: TRBD1
size: NA

DNA: TGCAGTGCGCCCCCGGATGGCAGGGGTTATGGCTACACCTTC
CDR3: CSAPPDGRGYGYTF
V: TRBV20-1
J: TRBJ1-2
D: NA
size: NA

DNA: TGTGCCAGCAGTGTACTAGCGGGAGGGCAAGGAGAGACCCAGTACTTC
CDR3: CASSVLAGGQGETQYF
V: TRBV6-1
J: TRBJ2-5
D: TRBD2
size: few

DNA: TGTGCTAGCAGCCCAAAGCCAGGGCAAGAGCAGTACTTC
CDR3: CASSPKPGQEQYF
V: TRBV7-7
J: TRBJ2-7
D: NA
size: NA

DNA: TGTGCCAGCTCACCACTACGGGCGACGGACACCGGGGAGCTGTTTTTT
CDR3: CASSPLRATDTGELFF
V: TRBV18
J: TRBJ2-2
D: NA
size: many

DNA: TGTGCCAGTTCCCGGGACAGGGATGAAAAACTGTTTTTT
CDR3: CASSRDRDEKLFF
V: TRBV19
J: TRBJ1-4
D: TRBD1
size: few

DNA: TGTGCCAGCAGCCAAGGGCCGAATACGCAGTATTTT
CDR3: CASSQGPNTQYF
V: TRBV3-1
J: TRBJ2-3
D: NA
size: NA

DNA: TGCGCCAGCAGCCCAACTGCCGCAACTAATGAAAAACTGTTTTTT
CDR3: CASSPTAATNEKLFF
V: TRBV4-1
J: TRBJ1-4
D: NA
size: NA

DNA: TGCGCCAGCAGCACCGGGGGGCTCGCAGATACGCAGTATTTT
CDR3: CASSTGGLADTQYF
V: TRBV5-1
J: TRBJ2-3
D: NA
size: few

DNA: TGTGCCAGCAGCCGCCCAGAGGCTAGCGCCAATGAGCAGTTCTTC
CDR3: CASSRPEASANEQFF
V: TRBV7-9
J: TRBJ2-1
D: NA
size: many

DNA: TGTGCCAGCAGCTCAGGCCCCCCGTCTGAAGCTTTCTTT
CDR3: CASSSGPPSEAFF
V: TRBV7-6
J: TRBJ1-1
D: NA
size: many

DNA: TGTGCCAGCAGCTTAGCTAGCGGGAGGACGGGGGAGCTGTTTTTT
CDR3: CASSLASGRTGELFF
V: TRBV7-2
J: TRBJ2-2
D: TRBD2
size: many

DNA: TGTGCCAGCAGCTTGGGGGCGAGTCTAGAGACCCAGTACTTC
CDR3: CASSLGASLETQYF
V: TRBV5-6
J: TRBJ2-5
D: NA
size: NA

DNA: TGCAGCGTTGAAGGTCTAGCTCAAGAGGGTGGTACGCAGTATTTT
CDR3: CSVEGLAQEGGTQYF
V: TRBV29-1
J: TRBJ2-3
D: NA
size: few

DNA: TGTGCCAGCAGCCAACCTTATAGCGGGAGAAGCACAGATACGCAGTATTTT
CDR3: CASSQPYSGRSTDTQYF
V: TRBV3-1
J: TRBJ2-3
D: TRBD2
size: many

DNA: TGCAGCGTTGAAGATCGGGCAGGGAGGGATACGCAGTATTTT
CDR3: CSVEDRAGRDTQYF
V: TRBV29-1
J: TRBJ2-3
D: NA
size: many

DNA: TGCAGTGCTAGTAAGAGGGCGCAGTTCTATGGCTACACCTTC
CDR3: CSASKRAQFYGYTF
V: TRBV20-1
J: TRBJ1-2
D: NA
size: many

DNA: TGCAGTGCTAGATCACGTACCCAGGGGGATTCACCCCTCCACTTT
CDR3: CSARSRTQGDSPLHF
V: TRBV20-1
J: TRBJ1-6
D: TRBD1
size: NA

DNA: TGTGCCAGCAGCCCCCCGTCCCAGTCTGAAGCTTTCTTT
CDR3: CASSPPSQSEAFF
V: TRBV5-6
J: TRBJ1-1
D: NA
size: few

DNA: TGCAGTGCTAGAGACTTCAGGCGCTCCTCTGGAAACACCATATATTTT
CDR3: CSARDFRRSSGNTIYF
V: TRBV20-1
J: TRBJ1-3
D: NA
size: NA

DNA: TGTGCCAGCAGCGCCACAGCGGGAGTCTACAATGAGCAGTTCTTC
CDR3: CASSATAGVYNEQFF
V: TRBV7-2
J: TRBJ2-1
D: TRBD2
size: NA

DNA: TGTGCCAGCAGTTACTTGGGAGGCACTGAAGCTTTCTTT
CDR3: CASSYLGGTEAFF
V: TRBV6-5
J: TRBJ1-1
D: NA
size: few

DNA: TGCGCCAGCAGCTTGACACCGGGGAGTGAAAAACTGTTTTTT
CDR3: CASSLTPGSEKLFF
V: TRBV5-1
J: TRBJ1-4
D: NA
size: few

DNA: TGTGCCAGCAGCCTAGAGAGGCACACTGAAGCTTTCTTT
CDR3: CASSLERHTEAFF
V: TRBV11-2
J: TRBJ1-1
D: NA
size: NA

DNA: TGTGCCAGCTCTTCTACCGGGACTAATGAAAAACTGTTTTTT
CDR3: CASSSTGTNEKLFF
V: TRBV18
J: TRBJ1-4
D: NA
size: many

DNA: TGTGCCAGCAGGGGAGCTGGGGGCCGAATGTACAATGAGCAGTTCTTC
CDR3: CASRGAGGRMYNEQFF
V: TRBV6-2/TRBV6-3
J: TRBJ2-1
D: NA
size: few

DNA: TGTGCCAGCAGTGAAAGCAGGACCGGGGATCAGCCCCAGCATTTT
CDR3: CASSESRTGDQPQHF
V: TRBV25-1
J: TRBJ1-5
D: NA
size: few

DNA: TGCAGTGCTGGGAGGGGCAACTATGGCTACACCTTC
CDR3: CSAGRGNYGYTF
V: TRBV20-1
J: TRBJ1-2
D: NA
size: NA

DNA: TGTGCCAGCAGCCGCGGGACTTTGAGGGCAGATACGCAGTATTTT
CDR3: CASSRGTLRADTQYF
V: TRBV11-2
J: TRBJ2-3
D: NA
size: many

DNA: TGTGCCAGCAGCTTAGAGGACGGGGTTTACGAGCAGTACTTC
CDR3: CASSLEDGVYEQYF
V: TRBV7-6
J: TRBJ2-7
D: NA
size: many

DNA: TGCGCCAGCAGCACCGGGACAACCCTCTACAATGAGCAGTTCTTC
CDR3: CASSTGTTLYNEQFF
V: TRBV5-1
J: TRBJ2-1
D: NA
size: NA

DNA: TGTGCCAGCAGCCCACTAGCGAGCTCCTACAATGAGCAGTTCTTC
CDR3: CASSPLASSYNEQFF
V: TRBV9
J: TRBJ2-1
D: TRBD2
size: many

DNA: TGTGCCAGCAGTGGGAGTTGGGGCCGCGATGGCTACACCTTC
CDR3: CASSGSWGRDGYTF
V: TRBV25-1
J: TRBJ1-2
D: NA
size: many

DNA: TGCGCCAGCAGCCCGGGAGCTAGGACTGAAGCTTTCTTT
CDR3: CASSPGARTEAFF
V: TRBV4-3
J: TRBJ1-1
D: NA
size: many

DNA: TGCAGTGCCCGAGGAGGGGGGGCGGTCTGGACAGATACGCAGTATTTT
CDR3: CSARGGGAVWTDTQYF
V: TRBV20-1
J: TRBJ2-3
D: NA
size: few

DNA: TGCGCCAGCAGCCAAGAGTGGATTTGGGAAGATACGCAGTATTTT
CDR3: CASSQEWIWEDTQYF
V: TRBV4-3
J: TRBJ2-3
D: NA
size: NA

DNA: TGTGCCATCGGTGACGGTTCCACCCACACCGGGGAGCTGTTTTTT
CDR3: CAIGDGSTHTGELFF
V: TRBV10-3
J: TRBJ2-2
D: NA
size: many

DNA: TGTGCCAGCAGTACCGGGGAGACCCAGTACTTC
CDR3: CASSTGETQYF
V: TRBV6-5
J: TRBJ2-5
D: NA
size: NA

DNA: TGCAGTGCATACAGGTCTAATGAAAAACTGTTTTTT
CDR3: CSAYRSNEKLFF
V: TRBV20-1
J: TRBJ1-4
D: NA
size: many

DNA: TGTGCCAGCAGTCGTTACAGTGAAGCTTTCTTT
CDR3: CASSRYSEAFF
V: TRBV28
J: TRBJ1-1
D: NA
size: NA

DNA: TGTGCCAGCAGTACCCACGGACAGGGAGGGCCACCCCTCCACTTT
CDR3: CASSTHGQGGPPLHF
V: TRBV28
J: TRBJ1-6
D: TRBD1
size: few

DNA: TGTGCCATCAGTGATAACTACGAGCAGTACTTC
CDR3: CAISDNYEQYF
V: TRBV10-3
J: TRBJ2-7
D: NA
size: many

DNA: TGCGCCAGCAGCTCCTTCGTTTCAAGGGGCTTCTACAATGAGCAGTTCTTC
CDR3: CASSSFVSRGFYNEQFF
V: TRBV5-1
J: TRBJ2-1
D: NA
size: NA

DNA: TGTGCCAGCTCCCCGGGGACTAGCATCCAGCAGTACTTC
CDR3: CASSPGTSIQQYF
V: TRBV4-2
J: TRBJ2-7
D: TRBD2
size: NA

DNA: TGTGCCAGCAGCCCCGGAGGGAGCAATGAGCAGTTCTTC
CDR3: CASSPGGSNEQFF
V: TRBV7-3
J: TRBJ2-1
D: NA
size: few

DNA: TGCGCCAGCAGCTTCAATCCGGGACAGAATAATGGCTACACCTTC
CDR3: CASSFNPGQNNGYTF
V: TRBV5-1
J: TRBJ1-2
D: TRBD1
size: many

DNA: TGTGCCAGCAGCACGAACTACGAGCAGTACTTC
CDR3: CASSTNYEQYF
V: TRBV7-9
J: TRBJ2-7
D: NA
size: many

DNA: TGTGCCAGCAGTCCGGGACTTTACTACAATGAGCAGTTCTTC
CDR3: CASSPGLYYNEQFF
V: TRBV28
J: TRBJ2-1
D: NA
size: many

DNA: TGTGCCAGCAGCCTTCAGAGAGCTAATGAAAAACTGTTTTTT
CDR3: CASSLQRANEKLFF
V: TRBV2
J: TRBJ1-4
D: NA
size: few

DNA: TGCAGCGTTGTAGCCCCCACTAGCGGGAGAAGCGGTGAGCAGTTCTTC
CDR3: CSVVAPTSGRSGEQFF
V: TRBV29-1
J: TRBJ2-1
D: TRBD2
size: many

DNA: TGTGCCAGCACCAGGGCTGGTTCCAGACAAGAGACCCAGTACTTC
CDR3: CASTRAGSRQETQYF
V: TRBV7-9
J: TRBJ2-5
D: NA
size: NA

DNA: TGTGCCACCAAACCGGGACAGGGAGAAACCTACCAAGAGACCCAGTACTTC
CDR3: CATKPGQGETYQETQYF
V: TRBV11-2
J: TRBJ2-5
D: TRBD1
size: many

DNA: TGCAGTGCTAGAGACAGGGGGCGGCACACCGGGGAGCTGTTTTTT
CDR3: CSARDRGRHTGELFF
V: TRBV20-1
J: TRBJ2-2
D: TRBD1
size: NA

DNA: TGTGCCAGCAGCCTACCGAGACAGGCCGAGCAGTACTTC
CDR3: CASSLPRQAEQYF
V: TRBV28
J: TRBJ2-7
D: NA
size: few

DNA: TGCGCCAGCAGCTTGATGGTAGCGGGGGACACAGATACGCAGTATTTT
CDR3: CASSLMVAGDTDTQYF
V: TRBV5-1
J: TRBJ2-3
D: TRBD2
size: few

DNA: TGCGCCAGCAGCTGGATGCCCGGGGACAGGGGGCAGGACACCTTC
CDR3: CASSWMPGDRGQDTF
V: TRBV5-1
J: TRBJ1-2
D: TRBD1
size: NA